Below are 7 T cell receptor beta chains sequenced from a single sample in a study of shared clonotypes between healthy human individuals. Sequencing was performed with immunoSEQ multiplex PCR; in TCRdb, only in-frame clones are kept and a portion is missing. Among about 980,000 clones listed, approximately 80% were seen once. Sample: memory CD4+ T cells sorted from blood. Subset: CD45RA-negative fraction. Source of these receptors: a man aged 18-30 years in good health.

The V call is TRBV5-4, the J call TRBJ2-1, with D perhaps matching TRBD1 or TRBD2 (5 bases each). This CDR3 comprises 14 residues. Germline V lookup: CDR1 SGHNT, CDR2 YYREEE (reference sequence). The V and J ends lost 3 bases and 4 bases respectively, with 11 bases between them. The CDR3 sequence: CASSSPGPYNEQFF. CDR3 nucleotides: TGTGCCAGCAGCTCTCCGGGACCTTACAATGAGCAGTTCTTC.

The chain links TRBV11-2 to TRBJ2-7, with 7 bases matching TRBD1. The germline CDR1 and CDR2 sequences are SGHAT and FQNNGV. The CDR3 extends over 13 amino acids. V dropped 7 bases and J dropped 6; count of bases not matched to a gene: 9. As DNA, the CDR3 is TGTGCCAGCACCGTAAGGGGGCCCAGCGAGCAGTACTTC. Its translation: CASTVRGPSEQYF.

The chain couples TRBV5-1 to TRBJ2-7, with 10 positions matching TRBD1. V lost 3 bases to trimming and J lost 5 bases; unmatched junction nucleotides: 5. CDR3 length: 14 residues. Germline V gene sequence: CDR1 SGHRS, CDR2 YFSETQ. In DNA form, the CDR3 reads TGCGCCAGCAGCTCAGGACAGGGGGAGAACGAGCAGTACTTC. Translated: CASSSGQGENEQYF.

This clone appeared a few times. A junction boundary mismatches the germline segment, possibly from a read error. The J gene is TRBJ2-5, the V gene TRBV7-7; D gene unclear. This CDR3 comprises 13 residues. CDR1 is SSHAT and CDR2 is FNYEAQ in the germline V gene (reference sequence). The CDR3 protein is CASSQGRAETQYF. The CDR3 nucleotides are TGTGCTAGCAGCCAAGGCCGAGCCGAGACCCAGTACTTC.

The V and J genes are TRBV10-3 and TRBJ2-5; 9 nucleotides align to TRBD1. The CDR3 covers 15 residues. CDR1 is ENHRY and CDR2 is SYGVKD in the germline V gene. J was trimmed by 2 bases and V by 2 bases; bases with no gene match: 3. The CDR3 coding sequence is TGTGCCATCAGTGAGGGGACAGGGCAACAAGAGACCCAGTACTTC. It is translated as CAISEGTGQQETQYF.

The J gene is TRBJ1-1, the V gene TRBV18; D is unresolved. Trimming took 5 bases from V and 1 from J, leaving 8 bases between them. The germline CDR1 and CDR2 sequences are KGHSH and LQKENI. This CDR3 has 13 residues. This CDR3 reads CASSGETNTEAFF. In DNA form, the CDR3 reads TGTGCCAGCTCAGGGGAAACGAACACTGAAGCTTTCTTT.

Turning to this clone: One end of the junction varies from germline; a read error may be responsible. V is TRBV7-7 and J is TRBJ2-1; TRBD2 agrees at 15 bases. The CDR3 totals 15 residues. Germline loops: CDR1 SSHAT, CDR2 FNYEAQ (reference sequence). The CDR3 region has the DNA TGTGCTAGCAGCCCGGGACTAGCGGGAGGAGGGGAGCAGTTCTTC. Translation: CASSPGLAGGGEQFF.